These 9 T cell receptor beta chains came from one sample sequenced in a study of blood T cell repertoires in COVID-19. Clones were sequenced by immunoSEQ multiplex PCR, and TCRdb holds only the in-frame ones, with some missing. The table includes roughly 310,000 clones, roughly 90% detected once. The sequencing input was peripheral blood. The receptor source for this set is a woman aged 25-40 years with COVID-19, enrolled during active disease.

V and J are TRBV30 and TRBJ1-2; tentative D call: TRBD1 (6 bases). The germline V and J ends were trimmed by 2 bases and 1 base, with 14 bases remaining between them. This CDR3 is 15 amino acids long. The germline V gene encodes CDR1 GTSNPN and CDR2 SVGIG (reference sequence). The chain's CDR3 is CAWSSGTPINYGYTF. In nucleotides, the CDR3 is TGTGCCTGGAGTTCGGGGACACCCATTAACTATGGCTACACCTTC.

The chain combines TRBV5-4 with TRBJ2-2; D remains unclear. This CDR3 contains 14 residues. Germline assignment: CDR1 SGHNT and CDR2 YYREEE (reference sequence). V lost 6 bases and J lost 2, with 11 bases in between. The CDR3: CASTLAPNTGELFF. The CDR3, as DNA: TGTGCCAGCACCCTGGCCCCCAACACCGGGGAGCTGTTTTTT. Combining the CDR3 with reference TRBV5-4 and TRBJ2-2 gives the whole variable domain ETGVTQSPTHLIKTRGQQVTLRCSSQSGHNTVSWYQQALGQGPQFIFQYYREEENGRGNFPPRFSGLQFPNYSSELNVNALELDDSALYLCASTLAPNTGELFFGEGSRLTVL.

J is TRBJ1-1 and V is TRBV5-5; maybe TRBD1 (5 bases). Looked up from germline, CDR1 is SGHKS and CDR2 is YYEKEE (reference sequence). This CDR3 contains 14 residues. V lost 3 bases, J lost 2 bases, and 11 bases lay in between. The CDR3 nucleotides are TGTGCCAGCAGCTCGTTCACAGGAAACACTGAAGCTTTCTTT. This gives the protein CASSSFTGNTEAFF.

J is TRBJ2-3 and V is TRBV6-4; 7 bases agree with TRBD1. This CDR3 has 18 residues. The V segment lost 4 bases and the J segment 3 bases; nucleotides outside the gene matches: 16. CDR1 MRHNA and CDR2 SNTAGT come from the germline V gene. Written as DNA, the CDR3 is TGTGCCAGCAGTGGACCGGGACAGCTCCTCATAAAGACAGATACGCAGTATTTT. Translated: CASSGPGQLLIKTDTQYF.

The V and J genes are TRBV7-2 and TRBJ1-3, with TRBD1 as a possible D gene (5 bases). Trimming shortened V by 2 bases and J by 5 bases, and 10 bases separated the two germline ends. The CDR3 spans 14 residues. From germline, CDR1 is SGHTA and CDR2 FQGNSA. CDR3 nucleotide sequence: TGTGCCAGCAGCTTAAGTCAGGGTAGAAACACCATATATTTT. Translating it yields CASSLSQGRNTIYF.

J is TRBJ1-5 and V is TRBV30, with TRBD1 matching over 7 bases. Germline CDR1 and CDR2: GTSNPN and SVGIG (reference sequence). J gave up 7 bases and V 3 bases, and 6 bases lay outside the gene matches. The CDR3 consists of 13 residues. CDR3 sequence reads: CAWSPGQPQPQHF. DNA of the CDR3: TGTGCCTGGAGCCCGGGACAGCCGCAGCCCCAGCATTTT.

The rearrangement links TRBV28 to TRBJ2-5; TRBD2 aligns across 10 bases. This CDR3 region has 15 residues. CDR1 MDHEN and CDR2 SYDVKM come from the germline V gene. Trimming at V came to 5 bases and at J to 2 bases, leaving 5 bases not matched to a gene. CDR3 in DNA: TGTGCCAGCAGTCTCCAGACTAGCGGGCAAGAGACCCAGTACTTC. Translation gives CASSLQTSGQETQYF. The entire variable domain, with the rest obtained from reference TRBV28 and TRBJ2-5, is as follows: DVKVTQSSRYLVKRTGEKVFLECVQDMDHENMFWYRQDPGLGLRLIYFSYDVKMKEKGDIPEGYSVSREKKERFSLILESASTNQTSMYLCASSLQTSGQETQYFGPGTRLLVL.

V and J are TRBV19 and TRBJ2-7, with D perhaps TRBD1 (5 bases). The V and J ends lost 6 bases and 0 bases respectively, with 9 bases between them. The CDR3 has 13 residues. Per the germline V gene, CDR1 is LNHDA and CDR2 is SQIVND (reference sequence). CDR3 sequence (DNA): TGTGCCAGTAGCCCTCAGGGCTCCTACGAGCAGTACTTC. Encoded protein: CASSPQGSYEQYF.

The chain carries TRBV27 and TRBJ1-2; 8 nucleotides match TRBD1. The junction had 4 bases not matched to a gene; V was cut back by 4 bases and J by 3 bases. In germline, CDR1 is MNHEY, CDR2 SMNVEV (reference sequence). There are 14 residues in the CDR3. The CDR3 protein is CASSSKTGDYGYTF. In DNA form, the CDR3 reads TGTGCCAGCAGTTCAAAGACAGGGGACTATGGCTACACCTTC.